The 14 T cell receptor beta chains presented below share a single source sample, sequenced in a study of shared clonotypes between healthy human individuals (dated by TCRdb to the early 2020s). Library method: the immunoSEQ multiplex PCR assay. TCRdb retrieved this table from immuneACCESS and kept in-frame rearrangements only. Not all clones are present; in checked studies, unresolved V genes account for under half, and no reason is known for the remainder. The sample table shows some 2.1 million clones, and 93% are seen once. More than 1.5% of the sample lies in the top ten. CD8 naive samples consisted of CD45RO-negative cells that were positively selected for CCR7, yielding a CD45RA+CCR7+ population without TemRA cells. Input material: naive CD8+ T cells from PBMCs. According to the study, the label for this sample's cell subset or site signals: CD45RA+CCR7+. These receptors were taken from a man aged 18 to 29 in good health. Some clones in this sample may be carry-over from other donors' samples.

V is TRBV21-1 and J is TRBJ2-4; the table's TRBD1 call for D was not verified on the DNA. TRBV21-1 is marked as a pseudogene. The CDR3 has 11 residues. CDR3 loop: CAGQSKNIQYF. In nucleotides, the CDR3 is TGTGCCGGACAGTCAAAAAACATTCAGTACTTC.

The genes are TRBV7-9 and TRBJ2-7, with 8 bases matching TRBD2. The V gene end was trimmed by 11 bases and the J gene end by 7 bases; junction bases not matched to a gene: 13. CDR1 is SEHNR, CDR2 FQNEAQ, per germline (reference sequence). CDR3 length: 13 residues. The DNA of the CDR3 is TGTGCCTGGGACCTCATAGCGGGAAGGGAGCAGTACTTC. This translates into CAWDLIAGREQYF.

The CDR3 bases are TGCGCCAGCAGCCAGAGCGCGAGCCTTAATGATCACTACGAGCAGTACTTC. It codes for CASSQSASLNDHYEQYF. The rearrangement joins TRBV4-3 to TRBJ2-7; D is unclear. There are 17 residues in the CDR3. V was trimmed by 3 bases and J by 3 bases, leaving 21 bases between them. Germline V CDR1 and CDR2: LGHNA, YSLEER.

The chain uses TRBV7-9 and TRBJ2-3; 7 nucleotides match TRBD1. The CDR3 is 15 amino acids. Germline V gene data show CDR1 as SEHNR and CDR2 as FQNEAQ (reference sequence). Unmatched junction bases numbered 10, after V lost 5 bases and J lost 5 bases. The CDR3, as DNA: TGTGCCAGCAGCCGAAAAGGGGGCCAGGGAGATACGCAGTATTTT. This sequence encodes CASSRKGGQGDTQYF.

The chain recombines TRBV5-6 with TRBJ2-1; no clear D. The CDR3 consists of 15 residues. Germline-derived CDR1 and CDR2 are SGHDT and YYEEEE. V lost 0 bases and J 0 bases, leaving 7 bases between the germline ends. DNA of the CDR3: TGTGCCAGCAGCTTGGAGCAGACCTCCTACAATGAGCAGTTCTTC. Translating it yields CASSLEQTSYNEQFF.

CDR3 in DNA: TGTGCCAGCAGCTTAGGAGTTAGCGGGAGAGGCGAGCAGTTCTTC. Its translation: CASSLGVSGRGEQFF. The gene calls are TRBV7-9 and TRBJ2-1, with TRBD2 matching over 9 bases. Germline CDR1 is SEHNR and CDR2 is FQNEAQ (reference sequence). V dropped 1 base and J dropped 10; count of bases not matched to a gene: 8. This CDR3 comprises 15 residues.

V usage is TRBV9 and J usage is TRBJ1-5; D is uncertain. Germline values: CDR1 SGDLS, CDR2 YYNGEE. V dropped 2 bases and J dropped 8 bases, with 17 bases sitting between them. CDR3 length equals 15 residues. CDR3 bases: TGTGCCAGCAGCGTCGGTTATTTGGACGCTGAGCCCCAGCATTTT. Its translation: CASSVGYLDAEPQHF.

V and J are TRBV7-3 and TRBJ2-1, with TRBD2 identical over 13 bases. Looked up from germline, CDR1 is SGHTA and CDR2 is FQGTGA. The CDR3 runs 16 residues. With V trimmed by 5 bases and J by 7 bases, 8 bases remained unmatched. For the CDR3, the DNA is TGTGCCAGCAGCCCTCATTGGACTAGCGGGAGTAATGAGCAGTTCTTC. As protein: CASSPHWTSGSNEQFF.

The rearrangement uses TRBV7-9 and TRBJ2-1, with TRBD2 matching 7 bases. This CDR3 contains 15 residues. V shed 5 bases and J 8 bases; nucleotides not matched to a gene: 12. In germline, CDR1 is SEHNR, CDR2 FQNEAQ (reference sequence). The CDR3 DNA follows: TGTGCCAGCAGCAATGGGGCGGGAGTATACCATGAGCAGTTCTTC. Amino acid sequence: CASSNGAGVYHEQFF.

As DNA, the CDR3 is TGTGCCAGCAGCTTATCGATGCGGGAGGTCTCCTACAATGAGCAGTTCTTC. This encodes CASSLSMREVSYNEQFF. The gene calls are TRBV13 and TRBJ2-1, with TRBD2 matching over 8 bases. V lost 2 bases to trimming and J lost 0 bases; unmatched junction nucleotides: 6. Germline V lookup: CDR1 PRHDT, CDR2 FYEKMQ (reference sequence). This CDR3 has 17 amino acids.

The chain employs TRBV9 and TRBJ1-1, with D perhaps matching TRBD1 (6 bases). Germline CDR1 SGDLS, CDR2 YYNGEE. The CDR3 loop spans 18 amino acids. Trimming pared 4 bases from V and 1 base from J, leaving 23 bases between. CDR3 region: CASSTRTGWGPSNTEAFF. The CDR3 DNA reads as TGTGCCAGCAGCACTCGTACAGGGTGGGGTCCCTCGAACACTGAAGCTTTCTTT.

The chain couples TRBV10-3 to TRBJ2-6; D possibly corresponds to TRBD2 (6 bases). The CDR3 extends over 19 amino acids. Trimming cost V 0 bases and J 3 bases, with 18 bases left between them. Germline V lookup: CDR1 ENHRY, CDR2 SYGVKD. The CDR3 sequence is CAISESGGHGGIGANVLTF. CDR3 nucleotide sequence: TGTGCCATCAGTGAGTCGGGCGGGCATGGCGGGATTGGGGCCAACGTCCTGACTTTC.

The chain couples TRBV27 to TRBJ2-1; 8 nucleotides agree with TRBD2. J was trimmed by 7 bases and V by 6 bases; bases with no gene match: 20. The CDR3 is 18 residues long. From germline, CDR1 is MNHEY and CDR2 SMNVEV (reference sequence). This CDR3 is CASSLVKMAGGLLNEQFF. The CDR3 DNA is TGTGCCAGCAGCCTCGTCAAAATGGCGGGAGGTCTTCTAAATGAGCAGTTCTTC.

The chain employs TRBV15 and TRBJ2-7; 8 bases match TRBD2. V shed 8 bases, J shed 4 bases, and the junction held 10 bases outside the gene matches. Germline values: CDR1 LNHNV, CDR2 YYDKDF (reference sequence). The CDR3 is 14 amino acids. CDR3 sequence: CATSSAGASYEQYF. The CDR3 region has the DNA TGTGCCACCTCGTCAGCGGGAGCTTCTTACGAGCAGTACTTC. The variable domain in full, with the rest retrieved from reference TRBV15 and TRBJ2-7, is DAMVIQNPRYQVTQFGKPVTLSCSQTLNHNVMYWYQQKSSQAPKLLFHYYDKDFNNEADTPDNFQSRRPNTSFCFLDIRSPGLGDTAMYLCATSSAGASYEQYFGPGTRLTVT.